One and the same sample provided the 21 T cell receptor beta chains below, sequenced in a study of T cell responses to AZD1222 COVID-19 vaccine. Assay: immunoSEQ multiplex PCR; the TCRdb copy retains only in-frame clones and omits some. The sample carries 180,000 or so clones, approximately 91% recorded once. Sequenced material: peripheral blood, taken on day 0 of AZD1222 vaccination. The receptors derive from an adult in good health.

The gene calls are TRBV4-2 and TRBJ2-5; TRBD2 agrees at 11 bases. Germline V gene sequence: CDR1 LGHNA, CDR2 YNFKEQ. V dropped 4 bases and J dropped 4; count of bases not matched to a gene: 8. There are 16 residues in the CDR3. The CDR3 nucleotides are TGTGCCAGCAGCCCTGCGACTAGCGGGAAAGGAGAGACCCAGTACTTC. This sequence encodes CASSPATSGKGETQYF.

The V gene is TRBV29-1, the J gene TRBJ2-3, with 9 positions matching TRBD2. Trimming cost V 6 bases and J 2 bases; bases outside gene matches: 9. The CDR3 loop spans 15 amino acids. From germline, CDR1 is SQVTM and CDR2 ANQGSEA. The CDR3 loop is CSVRRLADNTDTQYF. DNA of the CDR3: TGCAGCGTACGCCGACTAGCGGACAACACAGATACGCAGTATTTT.

This clone appeared many times. CDR3 protein: CASSDRSSYEQYV. CDR3 sequence (DNA): TGCGCCAGCAGTGACAGAAGCTCCTACGAGCAGTACGTC. The chain carries TRBV10-2 and TRBJ2-7; D is ambiguous. The CDR3 totals 13 residues. The V gene lost 3 bases and the J gene lost 0 bases, with 6 bases spanning the gap. The germline gives CDR1 WSHSY, CDR2 SAAADI.

The gene calls are TRBV27 and TRBJ2-6; D gene unclear. The CDR3 covers 15 residues. V was pared by 8 bases and J by 3 bases, with 14 bases between. The germline V gene encodes CDR1 MNHEY and CDR2 SMNVEV (reference sequence). The CDR3 sequence: CASGLRSGGANVLTF. Here the CDR3 DNA reads TGTGCCAGCGGTCTCCGGAGTGGTGGGGCCAACGTCCTGACTTTC.

This chain connects TRBV5-1 to TRBJ2-7; 10 nucleotides agree with TRBD2. Per the germline V gene, CDR1 is SGHRS and CDR2 is YFSETQ. The CDR3 contains 18 residues. Germline trimming cut 0 bases from V and 0 bases from J; bases unmatched to any gene: 9. The CDR3 loop is CASSLEWASGSISYEQYF. The CDR3 DNA is TGCGCCAGCAGCTTGGAGTGGGCTAGCGGGAGCATCTCCTACGAGCAGTACTTC.

V gene TRBV6-5 combines with J gene TRBJ1-6, with D uncertain. The CDR3 length is 15 residues. Between the trimmed V and J ends, which lost 6 bases and 10 bases, there was a span of 19 bases. CDR1 MNHEY and CDR2 SVGAGI come from the germline V gene. CDR3 DNA sequence: TGTGCCAGCAGCCCGCGGGTAGGATTGGGATCACCCCTCCACTTT. Protein product: CASSPRVGLGSPLHF.

The rearrangement uses TRBV7-8 and TRBJ1-6; the match to TRBD1 covers 9 bases. The germline CDR1 and CDR2 sequences are SGHVS and FQNEAQ. This CDR3 comprises 14 residues. V lost 3 bases, J lost 6 bases, and 0 bases stayed unmatched. CDR3 nucleotides: TGTGCCAGCAGCTTGGACAGGGGTAATTCACCCCTCCACTTT. It yields the protein CASSLDRGNSPLHF.

The chain is built from TRBV5-5 and TRBJ2-3; unclear D gene. Trimming left V 1 base short and J 6 bases short, with 9 bases between. From germline, CDR1 is SGHKS and CDR2 YYEKEE (reference sequence). The CDR3 is made up of 13 amino acids. CDR3 residues: CASSLQMGDTQYF. Written as DNA, the CDR3 is TGTGCCAGCAGCTTGCAAATGGGTGATACGCAGTATTTT. The variable domain in full, with the rest retrieved from reference TRBV5-5 and TRBJ2-3, is DAGVTQSPTHLIKTRGQQVTLRCSPISGHKSVSWYQQVLGQGPQFIFQYYEKEERGRGNFPDRFSARQFPNYSSELNVNALLLGDSALYLCASSLQMGDTQYFGPGTRLTVL.

The chain joins TRBV6-6 to TRBJ2-2; D possibly uses TRBD1 or TRBD2 (5 bases each). V lost 8 bases and J lost 7, with 17 bases in between. The CDR3 contains 14 residues. CDR1 and CDR2 (germline): MNHNY, SVGAGI (reference sequence). This chain's CDR3 is CASSDQGRGGELFF. DNA of the CDR3: TGTGCCAGCTCCGACCAGGGACGGGGCGGGGAGCTGTTTTTT.

This sequence joins TRBV19 and TRBJ2-3; D uncertain. V was clipped by 5 bases and J by 3 bases, with 6 bases between them. The CDR3 loop spans 12 amino acids. The germline V gene has CDR1 LNHDA and CDR2 SQIVND (reference sequence). CDR3 in amino acids: CASSRNTDTQYF. In DNA, the CDR3 is TGTGCCAGTAGTCGCAATACAGATACGCAGTATTTT.

This clone was picked up one time. V usage is TRBV24-1 and J usage is TRBJ2-6; 11 bases agree with TRBD1. Germline-derived CDR1 and CDR2 are KGHDR and SFDVKD. There are 21 residues in the CDR3. Trimming at V came to 2 bases and at J to 1 base, leaving 12 bases not matched to a gene. CDR3 bases: TGTGCCACCAGTGATTCAATACGCGGACAGGGGGCTCTATCTGGGGCCAACGTCCTGACTTTC. Its translation is CATSDSIRGQGALSGANVLTF.

The rearrangement links TRBV2 to TRBJ1-6, with D possibly TRBD1 on 6 matching bases. Germline V lookup: CDR1 SNHLY, CDR2 FYNNEI. V was shortened by 5 bases and J by 10 bases, with 15 bases between the two germline ends. The CDR3 contains 14 residues. CDR3 sequence reads: CASSLYREESPLHF. In DNA, the CDR3 is TGTGCCAGCAGTCTATACAGGGAAGAGTCACCCCTCCACTTT.

Only one count was recorded for this clone. The chain combines TRBV30 with TRBJ1-5; no definite D call. The CDR3 contains 13 residues. Germline values: CDR1 GTSNPN, CDR2 SVGIG (reference sequence). The germline V and J ends were trimmed by 4 bases and 7 bases, with 14 bases remaining between them. CDR3 region: CAWTGSTTQPQHF. The CDR3, as DNA: TGTGCCTGGACAGGTTCCACGACACAGCCCCAGCATTTT.

The chain is built from TRBV6-2 or TRBV6-3 and TRBJ2-1, with 8 nucleotides matching TRBD2. The CDR3 is 17 amino acids. Germline-derived CDR1 and CDR2 are MNHEY and SVGEGT. The J segment lost 0 bases and the V segment lost 5 bases, leaving 9 bases of the junction unmatched. In DNA form, the CDR3 reads TGTGCCAGCAGTCCCCCAAACGGGAGGGCCTCCTACAATGAGCAGTTCTTC. Protein product: CASSPPNGRASYNEQFF.

This clone was seen a single time. The chain couples TRBV3-1 (or the pseudogene TRBV3-2) to TRBJ1-4; weak D call: TRBD1 (6 bases). CDR1 is LGHDT, CDR2 YNNKEL, per germline (reference sequence). V was clipped by 3 bases and J by 1 base, with 12 bases between them. The CDR3 has 16 amino acids. CDR3 amino acids: CASSHDGGGTNEKLFF. CDR3 sequence (DNA): TGTGCCAGCAGCCACGACGGGGGCGGAACTAATGAAAAACTGTTTTTT.

This chain uses TRBV7-9 with TRBJ2-3, with TRBD1 as a possible D gene (5 bases). The CDR3 has 13 residues. Germline assignment: CDR1 SEHNR and CDR2 FQNEAQ (reference sequence). The V end lost 1 base, the J end lost 4 bases, and 6 bases lay between the germline ends. In nucleotides, the CDR3 is TGTGCCAGCAGCTTAGAGACAGCAGATACGCAGTATTTT. Translated: CASSLETADTQYF. The complete variable domain, with remaining parts taken from reference TRBV7-9 and TRBJ2-3, reads DTGVSQNPRHKITKRGQNVTFRCDPISEHNRLYWYRQTLGQGPEFLTYFQNEAQLEKSRLLSDRFSAERPKGSFSTLEIQRTEQGDSAMYLCASSLETADTQYFGPGTRLTVL.

The chain combines TRBV14 with TRBJ1-2; possible D gene TRBD1, 5 bases. Trimming took 5 bases from V and 8 from J, leaving 18 bases between them. The CDR3 extends over 14 amino acids. In germline, CDR1 is SGHDN, CDR2 FVKESK. The CDR3 DNA follows: TGTGCCAGCAGCTTTGACGCAGGGATCCGCGGCTACACCTTC. Translating gives CASSFDAGIRGYTF.

The chain combines TRBV28 with TRBJ1-2; D is unresolved. The CDR3 covers 16 residues. V was cut by 3 bases and J by 0 bases, with 14 bases left in between. Germline V lookup: CDR1 MDHEN, CDR2 SYDVKM. CDR3 bases: TGTGCCAGCAGTTTTGTGGCTTACGATACTAACTATGGCTACACCTTC. It yields the protein CASSFVAYDTNYGYTF.

As regards this clone: This specimen includes other DNA sequences encoding the same CDR3. This sequence joins TRBV5-6 and TRBJ1-1; tentatively, D is TRBD1 (5 bases). Trimming took off 0 bases at V and 8 bases at J, with 8 bases between the two ends. This CDR3 is 12 amino acids long. CDR1 and CDR2 from the germline V gene are SGHDT and YYEEEE. The CDR3 sequence is CASSLAWGEAFF. CDR3 DNA: TGTGCCAGCAGCTTGGCGTGGGGGGAAGCTTTCTTT.

The chain recombines TRBV18 with TRBJ1-1; possible D gene TRBD1, 5 bases. The V gene's germline CDR1 is KGHSH and CDR2 LQKENI. V was cut by 4 bases and J by 7 bases, with 22 bases left in between. The CDR3 is 16 residues long. The CDR3 region has the DNA TGTGCCAGCTCACGGGCCCTGCAGGGCGACGGAAGTGAAGCTTTCTTT. Its translation: CASSRALQGDGSEAFF.

The chain joins TRBV1 to TRBJ2-1; the table's D gene call, TRBD2, was not cross checked with the DNA. TRBV1 is a known pseudogene. This CDR3 has 17 residues. For the CDR3, the DNA is TGCACCAGCAGCCGGGCGTGTAGGACTAGAGGTTTAAATGAGCAGTTCTTC. The encoded protein is CTSSRACRTRGLNEQFF.